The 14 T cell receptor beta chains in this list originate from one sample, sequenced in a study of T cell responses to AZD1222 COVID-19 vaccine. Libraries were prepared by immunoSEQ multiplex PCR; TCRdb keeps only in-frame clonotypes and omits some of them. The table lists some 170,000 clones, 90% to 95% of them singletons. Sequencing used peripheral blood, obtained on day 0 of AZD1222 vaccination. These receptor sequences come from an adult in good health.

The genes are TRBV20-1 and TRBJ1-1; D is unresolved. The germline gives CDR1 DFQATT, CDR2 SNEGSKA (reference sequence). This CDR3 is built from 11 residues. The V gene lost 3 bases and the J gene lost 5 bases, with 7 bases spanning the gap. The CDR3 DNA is TGCAGTGCTAGCACACAGACTGAAGCTTTCTTT. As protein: CSASTQTEAFF.

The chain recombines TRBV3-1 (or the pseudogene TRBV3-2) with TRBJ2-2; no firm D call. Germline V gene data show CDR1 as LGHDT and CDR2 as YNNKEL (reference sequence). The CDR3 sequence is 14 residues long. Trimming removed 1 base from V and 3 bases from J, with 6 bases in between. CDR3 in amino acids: CASSQGGYTGELFF. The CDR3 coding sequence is TGTGCCAGCAGCCAAGGGGGATACACCGGGGAGCTGTTTTTT.

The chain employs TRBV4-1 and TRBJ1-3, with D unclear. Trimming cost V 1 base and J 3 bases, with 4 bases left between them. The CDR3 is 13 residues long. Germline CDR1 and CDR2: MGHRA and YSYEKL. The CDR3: CASSQVGGNTIYF. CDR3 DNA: TGCGCCAGCAGCCAAGTTGGTGGAAACACCATATATTTT.

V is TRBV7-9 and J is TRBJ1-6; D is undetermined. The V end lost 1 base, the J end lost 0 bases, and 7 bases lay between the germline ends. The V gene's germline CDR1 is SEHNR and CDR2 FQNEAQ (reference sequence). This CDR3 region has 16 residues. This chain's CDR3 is CASSLGSSSYNSPLHF. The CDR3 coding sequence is TGTGCCAGCAGCTTAGGGTCCAGCTCCTATAATTCACCCCTCCACTTT.

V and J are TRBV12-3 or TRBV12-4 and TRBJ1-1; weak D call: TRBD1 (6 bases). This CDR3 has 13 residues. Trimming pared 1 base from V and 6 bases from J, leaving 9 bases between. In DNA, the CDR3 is TGTGCCAGCAGTTTAGGGGGGGCACCTGAAGCTTTCTTT. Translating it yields CASSLGGAPEAFF.

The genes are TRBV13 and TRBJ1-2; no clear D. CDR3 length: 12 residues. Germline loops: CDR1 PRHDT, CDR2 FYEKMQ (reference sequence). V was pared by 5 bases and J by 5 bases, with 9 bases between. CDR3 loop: CASSLGKYGYTF. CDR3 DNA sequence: TGTGCCAGCAGCCTCGGTAAATATGGCTACACCTTC.

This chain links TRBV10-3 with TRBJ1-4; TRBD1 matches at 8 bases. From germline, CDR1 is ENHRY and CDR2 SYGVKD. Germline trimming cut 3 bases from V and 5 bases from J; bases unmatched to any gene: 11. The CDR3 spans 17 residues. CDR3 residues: CAISELPDRGRNEKLFF. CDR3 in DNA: TGTGCCATCAGTGAACTACCCGACAGGGGCCGGAATGAAAAACTGTTTTTT.

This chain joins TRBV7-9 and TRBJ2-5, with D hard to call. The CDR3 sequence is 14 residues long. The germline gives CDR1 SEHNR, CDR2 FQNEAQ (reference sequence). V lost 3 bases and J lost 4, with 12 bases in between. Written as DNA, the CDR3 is TGTGCCAGCAGCTTTGGAAATAACGGAGAGACCCAGTACTTC. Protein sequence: CASSFGNNGETQYF.

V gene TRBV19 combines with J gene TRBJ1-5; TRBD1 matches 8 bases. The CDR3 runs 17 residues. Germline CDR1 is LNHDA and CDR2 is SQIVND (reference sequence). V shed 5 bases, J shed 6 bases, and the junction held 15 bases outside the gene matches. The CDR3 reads CASSGHRTGNGGQPQHF. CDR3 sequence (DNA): TGTGCCAGTAGTGGACACAGGACAGGGAATGGGGGTCAGCCCCAGCATTTT.

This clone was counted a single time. CDR3 nucleotide sequence: TGTGCCAGCAGTTCCGACGAGAATAATTCACCCCTCCACTTT. It codes for CASSSDENNSPLHF. V usage is TRBV2 and J usage is TRBJ1-6; D ambiguous. This CDR3 spans 14 amino acids. V lost 5 bases and J lost 5, with 10 bases in between. Germline assignment: CDR1 SNHLY and CDR2 FYNNEI.

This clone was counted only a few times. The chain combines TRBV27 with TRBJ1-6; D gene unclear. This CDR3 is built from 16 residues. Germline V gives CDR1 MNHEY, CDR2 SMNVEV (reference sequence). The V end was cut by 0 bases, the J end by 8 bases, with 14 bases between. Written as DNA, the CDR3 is TGTGCCAGCAGTTTATCCCAGCCCAAATGGGATTCACCCCTCCACTTT. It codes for CASSLSQPKWDSPLHF.

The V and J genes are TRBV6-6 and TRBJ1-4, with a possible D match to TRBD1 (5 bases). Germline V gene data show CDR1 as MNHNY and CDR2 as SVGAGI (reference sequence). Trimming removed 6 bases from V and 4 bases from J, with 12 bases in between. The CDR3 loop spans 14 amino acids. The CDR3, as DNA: TGTGCCAGCAGCCCTGCAGGGAATAATGAAAAACTGTTTTTT. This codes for CASSPAGNNEKLFF.

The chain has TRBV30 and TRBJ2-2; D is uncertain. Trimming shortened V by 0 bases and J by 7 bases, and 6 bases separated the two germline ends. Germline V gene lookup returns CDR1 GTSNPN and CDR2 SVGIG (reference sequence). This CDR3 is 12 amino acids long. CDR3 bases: TGTGCCTGGAGTGTAAAGGGCGGGGAGCTGTTTTTT. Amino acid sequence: CAWSVKGGELFF.

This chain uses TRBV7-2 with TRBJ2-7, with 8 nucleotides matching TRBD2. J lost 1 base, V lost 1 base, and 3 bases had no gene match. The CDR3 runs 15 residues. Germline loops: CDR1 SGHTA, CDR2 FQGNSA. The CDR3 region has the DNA TGTGCCAGCAGCTTAGGGCGGGGGGCGTCCTACGAGCAGTACTTC. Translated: CASSLGRGASYEQYF.